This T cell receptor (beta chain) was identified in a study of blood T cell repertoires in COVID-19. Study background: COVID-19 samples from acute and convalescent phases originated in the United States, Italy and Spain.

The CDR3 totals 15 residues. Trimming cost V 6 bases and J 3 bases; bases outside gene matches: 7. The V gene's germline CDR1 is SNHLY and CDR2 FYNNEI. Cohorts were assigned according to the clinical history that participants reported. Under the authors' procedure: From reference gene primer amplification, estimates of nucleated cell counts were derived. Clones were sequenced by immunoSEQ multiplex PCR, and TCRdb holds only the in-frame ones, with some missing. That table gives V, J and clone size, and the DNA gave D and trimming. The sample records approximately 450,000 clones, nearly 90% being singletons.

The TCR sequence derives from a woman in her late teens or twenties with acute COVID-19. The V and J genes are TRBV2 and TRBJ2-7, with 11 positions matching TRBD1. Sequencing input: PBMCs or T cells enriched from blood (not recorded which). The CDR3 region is CASRRTGTGGYEQYF. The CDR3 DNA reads TGTGCCAGCAGAAGAACCGGGACAGGGGGCTACGAGCAGTACTTC.